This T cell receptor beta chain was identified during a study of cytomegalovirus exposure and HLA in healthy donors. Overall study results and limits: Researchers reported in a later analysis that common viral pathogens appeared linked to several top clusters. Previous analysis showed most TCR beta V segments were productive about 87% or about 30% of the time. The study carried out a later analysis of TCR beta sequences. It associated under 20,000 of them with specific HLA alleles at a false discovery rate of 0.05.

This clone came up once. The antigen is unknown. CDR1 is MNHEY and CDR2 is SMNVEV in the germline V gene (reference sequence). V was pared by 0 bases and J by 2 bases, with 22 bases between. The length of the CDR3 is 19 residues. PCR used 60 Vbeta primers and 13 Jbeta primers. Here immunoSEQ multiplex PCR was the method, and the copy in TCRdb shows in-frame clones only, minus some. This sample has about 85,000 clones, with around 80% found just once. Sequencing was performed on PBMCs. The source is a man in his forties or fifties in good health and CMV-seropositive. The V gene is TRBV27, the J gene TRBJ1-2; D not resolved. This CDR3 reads CASSLSSSGRQHPNYGYTF. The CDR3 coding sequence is TGTGCCAGCAGTTTATCGAGTTCGGGGAGGCAACATCCAAACTATGGCTACACCTTC.